The clone carrying this T cell receptor (beta chain) showed up just once. CDR1 SGHAT and CDR2 FQNNGV come from the germline V gene. V shed 4 bases and J shed 9 bases, with 16 bases lying between them. CDR3 size: 14 residues. The data originate from a study of blood T cell repertoires in COVID-19. Study-wide background: COVID-19 samples collected from the United States, Italy and Spain covered acute and convalescent phases. In each case, the material was cDNA or gDNA derived from T cells, B-cell-depleted T cells, or PBMCs.

In the authors' workflow: Amplified reference gene primers provided the basis for estimating nucleated cell counts. Method: immunoSEQ multiplex PCR; TCRdb's copy keeps in-frame clones and lacks some. Clone size and the V and J calls come from that table; the DNA yielded D and trimming. The table records over 250,000 clones, around 88% of them present only once. Seattle enrolled patients during active infection and tracked them longitudinally. The TCR comes from a woman in her 70s with COVID-19, enrolled during active disease. The sequencing input was peripheral blood. V gene TRBV11-2 combines with J gene TRBJ2-1; D possibly corresponds to TRBD2 (6 bases). CDR3 residues: CASSYPARGGEQFF. The CDR3 DNA reads TGTGCCAGCAGCTACCCCGCACGGGGAGGTGAGCAGTTCTTC.